This TCR beta chain emerged from a study of PD-1 blockade in classical Hodgkin lymphoma. Sequencing was performed with immunoSEQ multiplex PCR; in TCRdb, only in-frame clones are kept and a portion is missing. Counted here are 25,000 to 35,000 clones, 60% to 75% occurring once; the ten biggest clones make up about a quarter. In its sample, this clone was seen a few times. Its target is not known. All trial patients relapsed after autologous stem cell transplantation. This CDR3 contains 12 residues. The junction had 1 base not matched to a gene; V was cut back by 5 bases and J by 6 bases. Germline V gene sequence: CDR1 SGHDN, CDR2 FVKESK. Points from the study as a whole: Reported findings placed baseline TCR diversity lower in newly diagnosed patients (compared with healthy donors). Patients with a complete response exhibited baseline diversity comparable to newly diagnosed patients. Causes of the repertoire differences remain undefined, possibly disease activity or prior therapy. By C4D1 there was a significant rise in CD4+ TCR diversity but not in CD8+ TCR diversity.

The gene calls are TRBV14 and TRBJ2-1, with TRBD2 matching 7 bases. The origin of this receptor is a human donor with classical Hodgkin lymphoma. This material consisted of peripheral blood mononuclear cells (PBMCs), taken before the second cycle of nivolumab. The CDR3 reads CASSWTSNEQFF. In nucleotides, the CDR3 is TGTGCCAGCAGCTGGACTAGCAATGAGCAGTTCTTC.